This T cell receptor beta chain was profiled in a study of OX40 agonist ivuxolimab in advanced cancers. Overall study context: As their treatment, patients were administered ivuxolimab, an agonistic anti-OX40 (CD134) antibody. Overall study results and limits: CD8+ T cells (on average) carried more expanded clones than CD4+ T cells. Blood T cells, both CD4+ and CD8+, expanded clonally by week 6 at 0.1 to 3.0 mg/kg.

This CDR3 comprises 15 residues. Germline V gene lookup returns CDR1 MNHEY and CDR2 SVGAGI. The junction had 2 bases not matched to a gene; V was cut back by 2 bases and J by 4 bases. The table came from immunoSEQ multiplex PCR; TCRdb's copy has only in-frame clones and leaves some out. The sample consists of around 80,000 clones, approximately 93% of them appearing once. With regard to this clone: Its specificity is not known.

V gene TRBV6-5 combines with J gene TRBJ2-2, with TRBD1 matching 9 bases. The clonotype originates from an adult with an advanced solid tumor such as melanoma, head and neck, liver or kidney cancer. Sequencing was performed on CD4+ or CD8+ T cells sorted from blood, taken in a trial of the OX40 agonist ivuxolimab. Written as DNA, the CDR3 is TGTGCCAGCAGTTACCTGACAGGGGGCACCGGGGAGCTGTTTTTT. Translated: CASSYLTGGTGELFF.